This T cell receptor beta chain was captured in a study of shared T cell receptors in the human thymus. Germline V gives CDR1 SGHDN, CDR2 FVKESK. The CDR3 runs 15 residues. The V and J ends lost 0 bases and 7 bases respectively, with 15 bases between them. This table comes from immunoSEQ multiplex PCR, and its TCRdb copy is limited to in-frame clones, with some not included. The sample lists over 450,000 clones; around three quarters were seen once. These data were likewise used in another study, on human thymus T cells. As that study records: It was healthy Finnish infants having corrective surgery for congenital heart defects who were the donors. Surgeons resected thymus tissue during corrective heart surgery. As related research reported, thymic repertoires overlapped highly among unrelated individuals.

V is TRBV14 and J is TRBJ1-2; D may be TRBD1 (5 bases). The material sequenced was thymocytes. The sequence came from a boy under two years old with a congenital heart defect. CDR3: CASSQEPAGSGGYTF. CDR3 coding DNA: TGTGCCAGCAGCCAAGAACCTGCAGGGTCAGGTGGCTACACCTTC.